The text below deals with one TCR beta chain. The CDR3 has 14 residues. CDR1 and CDR2 (germline): SGHRS, YFSETQ. Germline trimming cut 5 bases from V and 6 bases from J; bases unmatched to any gene: 8. Here immunoSEQ multiplex PCR was the method, and the copy in TCRdb shows in-frame clones only, minus some. This table has roughly 50,000 clones, around 92% appearing once. This sample stems from a study of T cell changes during pregnancy in multiple sclerosis. The input for sequencing was CD4+ T cells from peripheral blood mononuclear cells, taken in the third trimester of pregnancy. This receptor was obtained from a female donor with multiple sclerosis, enrolled in a pregnancy study. This chain connects TRBV5-1 to TRBJ2-1, with TRBD2 matching 7 bases. CDR3 amino acids: CASRILRTSNEQFF. CDR3 nucleotide sequence: TGCGCCAGCAGAATCCTCCGGACTAGCAATGAGCAGTTCTTC.